These T cell receptor beta chains were read from a single sample in a study of OX40 agonist ivuxolimab in advanced cancers. The method was immunoSEQ multiplex PCR; TCRdb's version includes in-frame clones alone and lacks a portion of them. The sample yields about 35,000 clones, 65% to 80% seen once. The input for sequencing was CD4+ or CD8+ T cells sorted from blood, taken in a trial of the OX40 agonist ivuxolimab. The source is an adult with an advanced solid tumor such as melanoma, head and neck, liver or kidney cancer. Each CDR3 is given with its conserved first and last residue. A D gene is named only where the DNA matches it firmly. Expanded clones get a size class; other rows say once, few or many, or leave the size out.

J gene | clone size | V gene | D gene | CDR3 protein | CDR3 DNA
TRBJ2-2 | NA | TRBV7-9 | NA | CASSLLITKGGRTGELFF | TGTGCCAGCAGCTTACTTATAACGAAAGGGGGGCGGACCGGGGAGCTGTTTTTT
TRBJ1-2 | NA | TRBV29-1 | TRBD1 | CSAQRTGAAYGYTF | TGCAGCGCCCAAAGGACAGGGGCCGCCTATGGCTACACCTTC
TRBJ1-2 | NA | TRBV2 | NA | CASSFKGDYGYTF | TGTGCCAGCAGTTTCAAGGGTGACTATGGCTACACCTTC
TRBJ1-5 | NA | TRBV19 | NA | CASSRADQPQHF | TGTGCCAGTAGCAGGGCGGATCAGCCCCAGCATTTT
TRBJ2-2 | large | TRBV9 | NA | CASSVHLGPTNTGELFF | TGTGCCAGCAGCGTACATTTAGGGCCGACTAACACCGGGGAGCTGTTTTTT
TRBJ1-2 | NA | TRBV2 | NA | CASSGEQGRKYGYTF | TGTGCCAGCAGTGGAGAACAGGGCCGAAAATATGGCTACACCTTC
TRBJ1-1 | NA | TRBV7-9 | TRBD1 | CASSQGQGRTEAFF | TGTGCCAGCAGCCAAGGACAGGGGCGCACTGAAGCTTTCTTT
TRBJ1-1 | few | TRBV5-1 | NA | CASSLDGQSIEAFF | TGCGCCAGCAGCTTGGATGGTCAGTCTATAGAAGCTTTCTTT
TRBJ1-2 | NA | TRBV4-1 | TRBD1 | CASSQDVIGQGAGAYGYTF | TGCGCCAGCAGCCAAGATGTCATTGGACAGGGGGCCGGGGCCTATGGCTACACCTTC
TRBJ2-3 | few | TRBV19 | NA | CASSIGSSDTQYF | TGTGCCAGTAGTATAGGTAGCTCAGATACGCAGTATTTT
TRBJ1-1 | NA | TRBV2 | NA | CASEDAAFF | TGTGCCAGCGAAGACGCAGCTTTCTTT
TRBJ2-1 | many | TRBV4-2 | NA | CASSPPYNEQFF | TGTGCCAGCAGCCCCCCCTACAATGAGCAGTTCTTC
TRBJ1-6 | NA | TRBV6-1 | TRBD1 | CASSLTGDNSPLHF | TGTGCCAGCAGTCTGACAGGGGATAATTCACCCCTCCACTTT
TRBJ1-2 | once | TRBV5-4 | TRBD1 | CASSSAGQGHVWYGYTF | TGTGCCAGCAGCTCAGCGGGACAGGGACATGTGTGGTATGGCTACACCTTC
TRBJ2-5 | NA | TRBV19 | NA | CASSPRLGGKTQYF | TGTGCCAGTAGTCCCCGGTTAGGGGGAAAGACCCAGTACTTC
TRBJ1-1 | NA | TRBV18 | NA | CASSRGENTEAFF | TGTGCCAGCTCACGGGGGGAGAACACTGAAGCTTTCTTT
TRBJ1-2 | NA | TRBV19 | NA | CASFKDYGYTF | TGTGCCAGCTTCAAGGACTATGGCTACACCTTC
TRBJ1-2 | NA | TRBV7-9 | TRBD1 | CASSPGQGTYGYTF | TGTGCCAGCAGCCCTGGACAGGGTACCTATGGCTACACCTTC
TRBJ1-3 | NA | TRBV30 | NA | CAWSVPGHYGNTIYF | TGTGCCTGGAGTGTACCCGGACACTACGGAAACACCATATATTTT
TRBJ1-2 | NA | TRBV6-1 | TRBD1 | CASSQGGGPYGYTF | TGTGCCAGCAGTCAGGGGGGGGGTCCCTATGGCTACACCTTC
TRBJ1-2 | NA | TRBV6-5 | TRBD1 | CASSPGTGSEAF | TGTGCCAGCAGTCCAGGGACAGGGTCGGAAGCCTTC
TRBJ2-3 | once | TRBV5-1 | NA | CASSFGTSSGTDTQYF | TGCGCCAGCAGCTTCGGGACTTCGAGCGGCACAGATACGCAGTATTTT
TRBJ1-5 | few | TRBV29-1 | TRBD1 | CSAQSGTGRNQPQHF | TGCAGCGCCCAATCCGGGACAGGGCGCAATCAGCCCCAGCATTTT